A single sample is the source of the 29 T cell receptor beta chains below, sequenced in a study of blood T cell repertoires in COVID-19. Sequencing used immunoSEQ multiplex PCR; TCRdb keeps in-frame clones, though not all of them. This sample has 250,000 to 300,000 clones, with 87% found just once. The sequencing sample was made of peripheral blood. The receptor set was obtained from a woman aged 50 to 60 who had recovered from COVID-19.

The gene calls are TRBV4-1 and TRBJ1-2; D is undetermined. The CDR3 sequence is 14 residues long. V dropped 1 base and J dropped 2 bases, with 8 bases sitting between them. The germline V gene has CDR1 MGHRA and CDR2 YSYEKL. The CDR3 protein is CASSQVSRNYGYTF. Written as DNA, the CDR3 is TGCGCCAGCAGCCAAGTAAGCCGAAACTATGGCTACACCTTC.

This clone appeared a few times. The CDR3 bases are TGTGCCAGCTCCATTCTCGGGAGGTTCTCCTACGAGCAGTACTTC. This translates into CASSILGRFSYEQYF. The chain has TRBV27 and TRBJ2-7; 7 bases line up with TRBD2. This CDR3 contains 15 residues. The V and J ends lost 8 bases and 0 bases, in that order; junction bases with no gene match: 10. In germline, CDR1 is MNHEY, CDR2 SMNVEV (reference sequence).

In this sample, this clone turned up a few times. The V and J genes are TRBV12-3 or TRBV12-4 and TRBJ1-1; 9 bases are a match to TRBD1. There are 13 residues in the CDR3. V lost 1 base to trimming and J lost 11 bases; unmatched junction nucleotides: 5. The CDR3 nucleotides read TGTGCCAGCAGTTTAGGGGGGACAGGGAGGGCTTTCTTT. Encoded protein: CASSLGGTGRAFF.

In its sample, this clone was seen a few times. The chain is built from TRBV3-1 (or the pseudogene TRBV3-2) and TRBJ1-1; no firm D call. V lost 6 bases to trimming and J lost 4 bases, with 12 bases between them. This CDR3 has 13 amino acids. Germline V lookup: CDR1 LGHDT, CDR2 YNNKEL (reference sequence). CDR3 residues: CASRPPTGTEAFF. In DNA, the CDR3 is TGTGCCAGCAGGCCCCCAACGGGCACTGAAGCTTTCTTT.

V usage is TRBV6-5 and J usage is TRBJ2-7; 7 bases match TRBD2. Germline CDR1 is MNHEY and CDR2 is SVGAGI. V lost 6 bases to trimming and J lost 4 bases; unmatched junction nucleotides: 6. This CDR3 contains 13 residues. CDR3 sequence reads: CASRGLNAYEQYF. In DNA form, the CDR3 reads TGTGCCAGCAGGGGACTAAACGCGTACGAGCAGTACTTC.

This sequence joins TRBV18 and TRBJ1-2; D perhaps matches TRBD1 (5 bases). The CDR3 covers 12 residues. The germline V gene encodes CDR1 KGHSH and CDR2 LQKENI. V was trimmed by 2 bases and J by 6 bases, leaving 7 bases between them. CDR3 loop: CASSPKGDGYTF. In nucleotides, the CDR3 is TGTGCCAGCTCACCAAAAGGGGATGGCTACACCTTC.

This chain uses TRBV7-3 with TRBJ1-1, with no clear D. Trimming removed 2 bases at V and 5 bases at J, with 27 bases between. The CDR3 is 19 residues long. Germline CDR1 SGHTA, CDR2 FQGTGA. As DNA, the CDR3 is TGTGCCAGCAGCTTATTCCCCCGGGATCCTGCCCTGGCCCTAACTGAAGCTTTCTTT. The encoded protein is CASSLFPRDPALALTEAFF.

The V gene is TRBV30, the J gene TRBJ1-2; TRBD1 might be the D (6 bases). Germline values: CDR1 GTSNPN, CDR2 SVGIG (reference sequence). CDR3 length equals 13 residues. The V end was cut by 2 bases, the J end by 6 bases, with 13 bases between. DNA for the CDR3: TGTGCCTGGAGTATCGACAGGTGGGATGGCTACACCTTC. This encodes CAWSIDRWDGYTF.

This sequence joins TRBV9 and TRBJ2-5; 11 bases align to TRBD1. Germline V gene lookup returns CDR1 SGDLS and CDR2 YYNGEE. The CDR3 is 15 amino acids. The trim removed 3 bases at V and 5 bases at J, leaving 6 bases unmatched. The CDR3 is CASSGTGTGGETQYF. As DNA, the CDR3 is TGTGCCAGCAGCGGGACCGGGACAGGGGGGGAGACCCAGTACTTC.

The chain employs TRBV15 and TRBJ2-2, with 15 bases that match TRBD2. Per germline, CDR1 LNHNV and CDR2 YYDKDF (reference sequence). The CDR3 runs 19 residues. The junction had 9 bases not matched to a gene; V was cut back by 3 bases and J by 4 bases. The CDR3 nucleotides are TGTGCCACCAGCAGCCCGGGACTAGCGGGAGGCAAGGGCACCGGGGAGCTGTTTTTT. Residues: CATSSPGLAGGKGTGELFF.

The chain employs TRBV5-1 and TRBJ2-5; D is ambiguous. Germline CDR1 is SGHRS and CDR2 is YFSETQ. V dropped 0 bases and J dropped 3 bases, with 9 bases sitting between them. The CDR3 is 14 residues long. The CDR3 here is CASSLGGQKETQYF. CDR3 in DNA: TGCGCCAGCAGCTTGGGAGGTCAAAAAGAGACCCAGTACTTC.

This chain connects TRBV11-2 to TRBJ2-1; 11 bases fit TRBD2. Germline-derived CDR1 and CDR2 are SGHAT and FQNNGV. This CDR3 is built from 14 residues. The J segment lost 8 bases and the V segment lost 1 base, leaving 1 base of the junction unmatched. The CDR3 coding sequence is TGTGCCAGCAGCTTAGTAGCGGGAGGGGATGAGCAGTTCTTC. Translated, it gives CASSLVAGGDEQFF.

This chain links TRBV2 with TRBJ2-3, with TRBD1 as a possible D gene (6 bases). CDR3 length: 15 residues. Trimming removed 3 bases at V and 7 bases at J, with 17 bases between. Germline CDR1 and CDR2: SNHLY and FYNNEI. The CDR3: CASSDPDRPTNTQYF. CDR3 coding DNA: TGTGCCAGCAGTGATCCCGACAGGCCCACTAATACGCAGTATTTT.

V usage is TRBV7-9 and J usage is TRBJ1-1; D is perhaps TRBD1 (6 bases). Per the germline V gene, CDR1 is SEHNR and CDR2 is FQNEAQ (reference sequence). The ends were cut back, 4 bases at V and 5 bases at J, with 17 bases in the middle. The CDR3 spans 15 residues. Here the CDR3 DNA reads TGTGCCAGCAGCTCGCACCCGGACAGATTAACTGAAGCTTTCTTT. It codes for CASSSHPDRLTEAFF. Based on the CDR3 plus reference TRBV7-9 and TRBJ1-1, the full variable domain is DTGVSQNPRHKITKRGQNVTFRCDPISEHNRLYWYRQTLGQGPEFLTYFQNEAQLEKSRLLSDRFSAERPKGSFSTLEIQRTEQGDSAMYLCASSSHPDRLTEAFFGQGTRLTVV.

The gene calls are TRBV6-5 and TRBJ1-5; 10 nucleotides line up with TRBD1. CDR3 length: 16 amino acids. Germline V CDR1 and CDR2: MNHEY, SVGAGI. The junction had 5 bases not matched to a gene; V was cut back by 2 bases and J by 4 bases. In nucleotides, the CDR3 is TGTGCCAGCAGTTACGGACAGGGGGGGAGAAATCAGCCCCAGCATTTT. Its translation is CASSYGQGGRNQPQHF.

This rearrangement joins TRBV5-6 to TRBJ1-2, with unresolved D. CDR3 length: 16 residues. Germline CDR1 reads SGHDT; CDR2 reads YYEEEE. Trimming stripped 0 bases from V and 3 bases from J, with 15 bases between. CDR3 loop: CASSLDRYGKHYGYTF. The CDR3 bases are TGTGCCAGCAGCTTGGATAGATACGGGAAGCACTATGGCTACACCTTC.

The chain uses TRBV18 and TRBJ2-5, with a possible D match to TRBD1 (6 bases). V lost 2 bases and J 5 bases, leaving 18 bases between the germline ends. The germline CDR1 and CDR2 sequences are KGHSH and LQKENI. The length of the CDR3 is 16 residues. CDR3 region: CASSPYRDTQRETQYF. The CDR3 bases are TGTGCCAGCTCACCATACCGGGACACCCAAAGGGAGACCCAGTACTTC.

This clone was observed a few times. The CDR3 reads CASSLAGTSGRAGDTQYF. DNA for the CDR3: TGTGCCAGCAGCTTAGCAGGGACTAGCGGGAGGGCAGGAGATACGCAGTATTTT. The V and J genes are TRBV7-2 and TRBJ2-3; the match to TRBD2 covers 16 bases. There are 18 residues in the CDR3. The germline V gene has CDR1 SGHTA and CDR2 FQGNSA. The V gene end was trimmed by 0 bases and the J gene end by 5 bases; junction bases not matched to a gene: 5.

The J gene is TRBJ2-7, the V gene TRBV11-2; 7 bases are a match to TRBD1. Unmatched junction bases numbered 10, after V lost 3 bases and J lost 5 bases. Germline V gene lookup returns CDR1 SGHAT and CDR2 FQNNGV. This CDR3 contains 15 residues. CDR3 bases: TGTGCCAGCAGCTTTCGACAGGGAACAGGCCACGAGCAGTACTTC. Amino acid sequence: CASSFRQGTGHEQYF.

CDR3 DNA: TGCAGCGCCCAGGAAAACTATGGCTACACCTTC. Translation gives CSAQENYGYTF. The gene calls are TRBV29-1 and TRBJ1-2; D not resolved. Trimming took off 7 bases at V and 2 bases at J, with 8 bases between the two ends. The CDR3 loop spans 11 amino acids. Per the germline V gene, CDR1 is SQVTM and CDR2 is ANQGSEA.

The chain employs TRBV9 and TRBJ2-6; D perhaps matches TRBD2 (5 bases). The CDR3 sequence is 15 residues long. Per germline, CDR1 SGDLS and CDR2 YYNGEE. Trimming took 2 bases from V and 14 from J, leaving 20 bases between them. The CDR3 protein is CASSVAQVLGSFLTF. Here the CDR3 DNA reads TGTGCCAGCAGCGTTGCGCAGGTCTTGGGGAGCTTCCTGACTTTC.

The chain couples TRBV9 to TRBJ2-1; maybe TRBD2 (6 bases). Germline values: CDR1 SGDLS, CDR2 YYNGEE. Trimming stripped 0 bases from V and 5 bases from J, with 9 bases between. This CDR3 has 14 amino acids. The CDR3 DNA is TGTGCCAGCAGCGTAGCGGGAGAAGACAATGAGCAGTTCTTC. It translates to CASSVAGEDNEQFF.

V gene TRBV4-3 combines with J gene TRBJ2-2, with D perhaps matching TRBD2 (6 bases). V lost 0 bases and J lost 0, with 11 bases in between. Germline CDR1 is LGHNA and CDR2 is YSLEER. This CDR3 is built from 17 residues. DNA of the CDR3: TGCGCCAGCAGCCAAGATCCCGCGGGACCGAACACCGGGGAGCTGTTTTTT. This codes for CASSQDPAGPNTGELFF.

V is TRBV27 and J is TRBJ1-2; 12 bases fit TRBD1. The CDR3 consists of 18 residues. Germline V lookup: CDR1 MNHEY, CDR2 SMNVEV (reference sequence). Trimming took 1 base from V and 1 from J; bases not matched to a gene: 7. CDR3 bases: TGTGCCAGCAGTTTATTAGGGACAGGGGGCTTTGGTAACTATGGCTACACCTTC. It codes for CASSLLGTGGFGNYGYTF.

The chain links TRBV6-5 to TRBJ1-1, with D possibly TRBD1 on 5 matching bases. The germline CDR1 and CDR2 sequences are MNHEY and SVGAGI. The germline V and J ends were trimmed by 4 bases and 7 bases, with 13 bases remaining between them. This CDR3 is built from 13 residues. For the CDR3, the DNA is TGTGCCAGCAGTTCTGACAGCGAATATGAAGCTTTCTTT. Translation gives CASSSDSEYEAFF.

This clone showed up just a few times. The rearrangement links TRBV18 to TRBJ2-6; D may be TRBD1 (6 bases). Germline V gene sequence: CDR1 KGHSH, CDR2 LQKENI. V dropped 1 base and J dropped 4 bases, with 11 bases sitting between them. The CDR3 loop spans 16 amino acids. The CDR3 sequence is CASSPLTGRGANVLTF. Here the CDR3 DNA reads TGTGCCAGCTCACCACTCACAGGGCGCGGGGCCAACGTCCTGACTTTC.

The V gene is TRBV19, the J gene TRBJ1-2; 7 bases align to TRBD1. V trimming: 11 bases; J trimming: 6 bases; junction bases outside the gene matches: 15. Germline loops: CDR1 LNHDA, CDR2 SQIVND (reference sequence). This CDR3 spans 14 amino acids. CDR3 in DNA: TGTGCCGCTAGGGCCCCCGGGACAGACAATGGCTACACCTTC. Its translation is CAARAPGTDNGYTF.

The rearrangement uses TRBV11-2 and TRBJ1-4, with D possibly being TRBD1 (6 bases). This CDR3 contains 15 residues. Germline CDR1 and CDR2: SGHAT and FQNNGV. With 2 bases removed from V and 7 bases from J, the gap between germline ends came to 14 bases. The CDR3 loop is CASSLWGQLGEKLFF. The DNA of the CDR3 is TGTGCCAGCAGCTTATGGGGGCAGCTTGGTGAAAAACTGTTTTTT.

The genes are TRBV11-2 and TRBJ1-1; perhaps TRBD1 as D (5 bases). V was pared by 3 bases and J by 1 base, with 9 bases between. Germline values: CDR1 SGHAT, CDR2 FQNNGV. There are 14 residues in the CDR3. In nucleotides, the CDR3 is TGTGCCAGCAGCTTCTCCGACAGGAACACTGAAGCTTTCTTT. Translation: CASSFSDRNTEAFF. The whole variable domain, remainder taken from reference TRBV11-2 and TRBJ1-1, is EAGVAQSPRYKIIEKRQSVAFWCNPISGHATLYWYQQILGQGPKLLIQFQNNGVVDDSQLPKDRFSAERLKGVDSTLKIQPAKLEDSAVYLCASSFSDRNTEAFFGQGTRLTVV.